The 31 T cell receptor beta chains listed next were all sequenced from one sample in a study of CD8+ T cells in alopecia areata. Following RNA extraction, reverse transcription yielded cDNA that acted as the sequencing template. Generated by immunoSEQ multiplex PCR, the TCRdb table keeps only in-frame clones and is missing some. Of over 110,000 clones detected, approximately 50% appear once; the ten largest clones hold more than 0.95%. Sequencing used CD4+ T cells sorted from blood, obtained at week 0. These receptors all come from a human donor with alopecia areata.

The chain links TRBV30 to TRBJ1-5; TRBD1 aligns across 7 bases. Germline-derived CDR1 and CDR2 are GTSNPN and SVGIG (reference sequence). This CDR3 region has 14 residues. Losses at the gene ends were 3 bases for V and 4 bases for J; bases not matched to a gene: 6. The CDR3 sequence: CAWSRDSGNQPQHF. The CDR3 coding sequence is TGTGCCTGGAGCCGGGACAGTGGGAATCAGCCCCAGCATTTT.

The chain couples TRBV7-9 to TRBJ2-1; 15 bases line up with TRBD2. The length of the CDR3 is 19 residues. The ends lost 5 bases at V and 2 bases at J; junction bases unmatched: 10. Germline V gene sequence: CDR1 SEHNR, CDR2 FQNEAQ (reference sequence). As DNA, the CDR3 is TGTGCCAGCAGCCCGGGACTAGCGGGAGGATTAGGGCCCTACAATGAGCAGTTCTTC. Translation gives CASSPGLAGGLGPYNEQFF.

The chain combines TRBV25-1 with TRBJ2-2; D is unclear. Trimming shortened V by 6 bases and J by 2 bases, and 10 bases separated the two germline ends. The CDR3 extends over 14 amino acids. Looked up from germline, CDR1 is MGHDK and CDR2 is SYGVNS. CDR3 coding DNA: TGTGCCAGCAGAGACCGGGCCAACACCGGGGAGCTGTTTTTT. Encoded protein: CASRDRANTGELFF.

In its sample, this clone was seen a few times. This chain connects TRBV15 to TRBJ2-1, with TRBD2 identical over 12 bases. This CDR3 is 17 amino acids long. V was clipped by 4 bases and J by 8 bases; unmatched bases: 12. Germline CDR1 reads LNHNV; CDR2 reads YYDKDF (reference sequence). The CDR3, as DNA: TGTGCCACCAGCACGACCCCCGTACTAGCGGGAGGAGATGAGCAGTTCTTC. Protein sequence: CATSTTPVLAGGDEQFF. The full variable domain, in which reference TRBV15 and TRBJ2-1 provide the parts outside the CDR3, is DAMVIQNPRYQVTQFGKPVTLSCSQTLNHNVMYWYQQKSSQAPKLLFHYYDKDFNNEADTPDNFQSRRPNTSFCFLDIRSPGLGDTAMYLCATSTTPVLAGGDEQFFGPGTRLTVL.

This clone was observed a single time. The chain recombines TRBV28 with TRBJ1-2, with TRBD1 identical over 12 bases. Germline V gene data show CDR1 as MDHEN and CDR2 as SYDVKM. Losses at the gene ends were 6 bases for V and 4 bases for J; bases not matched to a gene: 6. This CDR3 region has 15 residues. This CDR3 reads CASREGQGAVYGYTF. DNA for the CDR3: TGTGCCAGCAGGGAGGGACAGGGGGCGGTCTATGGCTACACCTTC.

The table lists this clone with a count of one. The chain employs TRBV7-2 and TRBJ1-2; the D gene is possibly TRBD1 (6 bases). Germline V lookup: CDR1 SGHTA, CDR2 FQGNSA. Trimming stripped 1 base from V and 8 bases from J, with 20 bases between. CDR3 size: 16 residues. The DNA for the CDR3 is TGTGCCAGCAGCTTAGTCCTAGCCTCCAGGGGACGAGGCTACACCTTC. Its protein is CASSLVLASRGRGYTF.

This clone has a single count. The V and J genes are TRBV29-1 and TRBJ1-3; unclear D gene. Trimming took off 2 bases at V and 2 bases at J, with 7 bases between the two ends. The CDR3 consists of 13 residues. Per the germline V gene, CDR1 is SQVTM and CDR2 is ANQGSEA. The CDR3 sequence: CSVEQHAGNTIYF. The CDR3 nucleotides are TGCAGCGTTGAACAGCATGCTGGAAACACCATATATTTT.

The rearrangement joins TRBV6-5 to TRBJ2-5, with a weak D call TRBD2 (6 bases). V lost 7 bases and J lost 3, with 18 bases in between. Germline assignment: CDR1 MNHEY and CDR2 SVGAGI. This CDR3 has 15 residues. The CDR3 region is CASTPAGKIKETQYF. CDR3 coding DNA: TGTGCCAGCACCCCCGCGGGGAAAATTAAAGAGACCCAGTACTTC.

The chain couples TRBV9 to TRBJ1-2; TRBD1 is a possible D gene (5 bases). Between the trimmed V and J ends, which lost 3 bases and 8 bases, there was a span of 23 bases. From germline, CDR1 is SGDLS and CDR2 YYNGEE. The CDR3 runs 16 residues. CDR3 coding DNA: TGTGCCAGCAGCGCGCAGATTAGCGGGGCGCTCGAAGGCTACACCTTC. Translation gives CASSAQISGALEGYTF. The full variable domain, its missing parts supplied by reference TRBV9 and TRBJ1-2, is DSGVTQTPKHLITATGQRVTLRCSPRSGDLSVYWYQQSLDQGLQFLIQYYNGEERAKGNILERFSAQQFPDLHSELNLSSLELGDSALYFCASSAQISGALEGYTFGSGTRLTVV.

In regard to this clone: Germline is not matched at one junction end, which may reflect a read error. Additional DNA sequences in this sample encode the identical CDR3. The chain recombines TRBV5-1 with TRBJ1-1, with 7 bases identical to TRBD1. The CDR3 is 15 residues long. Germline lookup yields CDR1 SGHRS and CDR2 YFSETQ. CDR3 amino acids: CASSLAGRGNTEAFF. In DNA form, the CDR3 reads TGCGCCAGCAGCTTGGCTGGCAGGGGGAACACCGAAGCTTTCTTT.

This clone occurred once. The chain has TRBV25-1 and TRBJ1-5; D not resolved. Looked up from germline, CDR1 is MGHDK and CDR2 is SYGVNS. This CDR3 is 14 amino acids long. Trimming removed 6 bases from V and 1 base from J, with 10 bases in between. The CDR3 DNA reads as TGTGCCAGCAGAGAGTCGGGGAGCAATCAGCCCCAGCATTTT. Translated, it gives CASRESGSNQPQHF.

V is TRBV4-2 and J is TRBJ1-2; 8 bases are a match to TRBD1. The germline CDR1 and CDR2 sequences are LGHNA and YNFKEQ. This CDR3 region has 15 residues. V shed 0 bases, J shed 8 bases, and the junction held 8 bases outside the gene matches. Written as DNA, the CDR3 is TGTGCCAGCAGCCAAGATCGGGGGACAGGTTCGGGCTACACCTTC. The encoded protein is CASSQDRGTGSGYTF.

The V gene is TRBV27, the J gene TRBJ2-5, with unresolved D. Germline-derived CDR1 and CDR2 are MNHEY and SMNVEV (reference sequence). Trimming removed 3 bases from V and 0 bases from J, with 5 bases in between. The CDR3 has 13 amino acids. The chain's CDR3 is CASSFDNQETQYF. In nucleotides, the CDR3 is TGTGCCAGCAGTTTCGACAACCAAGAGACCCAGTACTTC.

The rearrangement uses TRBV28 and TRBJ2-5; D could derive from TRBD1 or TRBD2 (5 bases each). CDR3 length: 12 amino acids. CDR1 and CDR2 (germline): MDHEN, SYDVKM. Trimming took off 4 bases at V and 5 bases at J, with 8 bases between the two ends. The CDR3 coding sequence is TGTGCCAGCAGTTCCGGGACGGAGACCCAGTACTTC. Protein sequence: CASSSGTETQYF. Supplemented by reference TRBV28 and TRBJ2-5, the full variable domain reads DVKVTQSSRYLVKRTGEKVFLECVQDMDHENMFWYRQDPGLGLRLIYFSYDVKMKEKGDIPEGYSVSREKKERFSLILESASTNQTSMYLCASSSGTETQYFGPGTRLLVL.

This rearrangement joins TRBV4-1 to TRBJ2-5; 10 positions match TRBD1. The DNA end is a closer match to TRBJ2-7, so the J assignment may be wrong. CDR1 and CDR2 (germline): MGHRA, YSYEKL. CDR3 size: 17 residues. The CDR3 region is CASSQDWTGGTSYEQYF. The CDR3 bases are TGCGCCAGCAGCCAAGATTGGACAGGGGGGACTTCCTACGAGCAGTACTTC.

This clone was seen just once. The chain couples TRBV2 to TRBJ1-5; D perhaps matches TRBD1 (5 bases). CDR3 size: 13 residues. Germline V CDR1 and CDR2: SNHLY, FYNNEI. V was shortened by 4 bases and J by 4 bases, with 8 bases between the two germline ends. The CDR3 loop is CASSVQGNQPQHF. The CDR3 nucleotides read TGTGCCAGCAGTGTTCAGGGAAATCAGCCCCAGCATTTT. Full variable domain (remainder filled in from reference TRBV2 and TRBJ1-5): EPEVTQTPSHQVTQMGQEVILRCVPISNHLYFYWYRQILGQKVEFLVSFYNNEISEKSEIFDDQFSVERPDGSNFTLKIRSTKLEDSAMYFCASSVQGNQPQHFGDGTRLSIL.

The rearrangement joins TRBV6-5 to TRBJ2-1, with D unclear. Per the germline V gene, CDR1 is MNHEY and CDR2 is SVGAGI. V was pared by 2 bases and J by 6 bases, with 11 bases between. This CDR3 comprises 14 residues. The CDR3 reads CASSYQPRGNEQFF. CDR3 nucleotide sequence: TGTGCCAGCAGTTACCAGCCGCGAGGCAATGAGCAGTTCTTC.

This clone was detected a few times. As DNA, the CDR3 is TGTGCCAGCAGCTCCCCCGGCAGGGCTGAGCAGTTCTTC. Its translation is CASSSPGRAEQFF. The chain has TRBV7-2 and TRBJ2-1; possibly TRBD1 for D (5 bases). The CDR3 extends over 13 amino acids. Germline V gives CDR1 SGHTA, CDR2 FQGNSA. Trimming removed 4 bases from V and 9 bases from J, with 13 bases in between.

J is TRBJ2-1 and V is TRBV7-2; D is perhaps TRBD1 (6 bases). Germline lookup yields CDR1 SGHTA and CDR2 FQGNSA. CDR3 length: 15 amino acids. V lost 1 base to trimming and J lost 4 bases, with 11 bases between them. CDR3 sequence reads: CASSLEGQGYNEQFF. The CDR3 region has the DNA TGTGCCAGCAGCTTAGAGGGACAAGGATACAATGAGCAGTTCTTC.

This clone was picked up a small number of times. The CDR3 nucleotides read TGTGCCAGCATCGGCCACGGGACAGATACGCAGTATTTT. Encoded protein: CASIGHGTDTQYF. The chain employs TRBV2 and TRBJ2-3; D remains unclear. Germline V lookup: CDR1 SNHLY, CDR2 FYNNEI. The CDR3 contains 13 residues. Trimming stripped 7 bases from V and 3 bases from J, with 11 bases between.

This clone was observed a few times. The chain joins TRBV6-5 to TRBJ2-5, with TRBD2 matching 8 bases. Germline V gene data show CDR1 as MNHEY and CDR2 as SVGAGI. The CDR3 loop spans 15 amino acids. V lost 2 bases, J lost 4 bases, and 6 bases stayed unmatched. The CDR3 region is CASSYRVAGRETQYF. The CDR3 coding sequence is TGTGCCAGCAGTTACCGGGTAGCGGGAAGAGAGACCCAGTACTTC.

The chain uses TRBV29-1 and TRBJ2-5; D possibly corresponds to TRBD2 (6 bases). CDR1 is SQVTM, CDR2 ANQGSEA, per germline. The CDR3 spans 18 residues. Trimming left V 7 bases short and J 1 base short, with 28 bases between. CDR3 protein: CSARVRGLPEGPQETQYF. The DNA of the CDR3 is TGCAGCGCAAGGGTGCGCGGACTACCGGAGGGGCCCCAAGAGACCCAGTACTTC.

CDR3 in DNA: TGCAGCGTTGACGGCTACCACACCGGGGAGCTGTTTTTT. Protein: CSVDGYHTGELFF. The chain links TRBV29-1 to TRBJ2-2, with D uncertain. CDR3 length: 13 amino acids. CDR1 SQVTM and CDR2 ANQGSEA come from the germline V gene. Trimming pared 3 bases from V and 3 bases from J, leaving 8 bases between.

The chain has TRBV19 and TRBJ2-2, with 7 bases lining up with TRBD2. The V and J ends lost 7 bases and 7 bases, in that order; junction bases with no gene match: 3. The CDR3 is 12 residues long. The germline gives CDR1 LNHDA, CDR2 SQIVND (reference sequence). In nucleotides, the CDR3 is TGTGCCAGTATCGGACTAGACGGGGAGCTGTTTTTT. Translating gives CASIGLDGELFF.

J is TRBJ2-1 and V is TRBV15; D is possibly TRBD1 (6 bases). Germline V CDR1 and CDR2: LNHNV, YYDKDF (reference sequence). Between the trimmed V and J ends, which lost 8 bases and 2 bases, there was a span of 16 bases. The CDR3 is 15 amino acids. CDR3: CATAGGGETYNEQFF. The CDR3 DNA is TGTGCCACCGCTGGGGGCGGAGAAACCTACAATGAGCAGTTCTTC.

V and J are TRBV6-4 and TRBJ2-7; perhaps TRBD1 as D (6 bases). There are 12 residues in the CDR3. Germline V gives CDR1 MRHNA, CDR2 SNTAGT. V was clipped by 3 bases and J by 6 bases, with 9 bases between them. The CDR3 spells CASSDQGGEQYF. The CDR3 DNA reads TGTGCCAGCAGTGATCAAGGGGGCGAGCAGTACTTC.

The chain recombines TRBV29-1 with TRBJ2-5; perhaps D is TRBD1 or TRBD2 (5 bases each). Per the germline V gene, CDR1 is SQVTM and CDR2 is ANQGSEA. V lost 1 base and J lost 7, with 13 bases in between. The CDR3 has 13 residues. CDR3: CSVEAGQGATQYF. In nucleotides, the CDR3 is TGCAGCGTTGAAGCGGGGCAGGGAGCGACCCAGTACTTC.

This clone was seen a few times. This chain's CDR3 is CASSLGQTLNTGELFF. The DNA of the CDR3 is TGTGCCAGCAGCTTAGGCCAGACTTTAAACACCGGGGAGCTGTTTTTT. The rearrangement links TRBV7-2 to TRBJ2-2, with D hard to call. V was clipped by 1 base and J by 2 bases, with 11 bases between them. Germline lookup yields CDR1 SGHTA and CDR2 FQGNSA. The CDR3 is 16 amino acids.

V gene TRBV4-3 combines with J gene TRBJ2-5, with a tentative D call TRBD1 (7 bases). The germline V gene encodes CDR1 LGHNA and CDR2 YSLEER. Trimming cost V 4 bases and J 5 bases, with 17 bases left between them. The CDR3 is made up of 15 amino acids. In DNA form, the CDR3 reads TGCGCCAGCAGCCCCCGGCCAGGGGGGTCGGAGACCCAGTACTTC. It specifies CASSPRPGGSETQYF.

The chain carries TRBV27 and TRBJ2-7; no reliable D call. The CDR3 has 11 residues. Trimming shortened V by 4 bases and J by 0 bases, and 1 base separated the two germline ends. Germline V gene sequence: CDR1 MNHEY, CDR2 SMNVEV (reference sequence). CDR3 nucleotides: TGTGCCAGCAGTTCCTCCTACGAGCAGTACTTC. Amino acids: CASSSSYEQYF.

This clone has a handful of counts. The chain employs TRBV5-1 and TRBJ2-7; the D is unclear. Germline assignment: CDR1 SGHRS and CDR2 YFSETQ. With 0 bases removed from V and 5 bases from J, the gap between germline ends came to 6 bases. The CDR3 sequence is 12 residues long. CDR3 region: CASSLERHEQYF. CDR3 nucleotide sequence: TGCGCCAGCAGCTTGGAACGACACGAGCAGTACTTC.